Presented here are 12 T cell receptor beta chains from one specimen sequenced in a study of cytomegalovirus exposure and HLA in healthy donors. Primers: 60 Vbeta forward and 13 Jbeta reverse. Profiling relied on immunoSEQ multiplex PCR, and the TCRdb table lists in-frame clones only, not all of them. The sample contains about 100,000 clones, 60% to 75% of which appear only once. Sequences were obtained from PBMCs. All receptors derive from a middle-aged man in good health and CMV-seronegative.

The rearrangement joins TRBV5-6 to TRBJ1-4; D is unclear. Germline CDR1 is SGHDT and CDR2 is YYEEEE. The CDR3 is 15 amino acids. V lost 0 bases and J 0 bases, leaving 6 bases between the germline ends. For the CDR3, the DNA is TGTGCCAGCAGCTTGGGGGCCACAACTAATGAAAAACTGTTTTTT. Protein sequence: CASSLGATTNEKLFF.

This clone has more than one count but fewer than ten. V usage is TRBV29-1 and J usage is TRBJ1-2; D unresolved. The length of the CDR3 is 12 residues. V lost 7 bases and J 4 bases, leaving 13 bases between the germline ends. CDR1 and CDR2 (germline): SQVTM, ANQGSEA. Written as DNA, the CDR3 is TGCAGCGATTTTTGGGCAGGCTATGGCTACACCTTC. As protein: CSDFWAGYGYTF.

This CDR3 is CSVFLSGTGELFF. CDR3 nucleotide sequence: TGCAGCGTTTTTTTATCGGGCACCGGGGAGCTGTTTTTT. The rearrangement uses TRBV29-1 and TRBJ2-2; D unclear. The CDR3 covers 13 residues. V gave up 5 bases and J gave up 4 bases, with 11 bases separating them. Germline V gene data show CDR1 as SQVTM and CDR2 as ANQGSEA.

This clone was observed a single time. This chain links TRBV6-4 with TRBJ1-3; D may be TRBD1 (6 bases). The CDR3 sequence is 18 residues long. CDR1 and CDR2 (germline): MRHNA, SNTAGT. The V end lost 2 bases, the J end lost 0 bases, and 17 bases lay between the germline ends. CDR3 protein: CASSDRFYRESSGNTIYF. The CDR3 nucleotides read TGTGCCAGCAGTGACCGTTTTTACAGGGAGAGCTCTGGAAACACCATATATTTT.

The chain recombines TRBV4-3 with TRBJ2-1; 7 nucleotides align to TRBD1. The germline gives CDR1 LGHNA, CDR2 YSLEER. The V and J ends lost 4 bases and 7 bases, in that order; junction bases with no gene match: 7. The CDR3 length is 14 residues. CDR3 protein: CASSRTGILNEQFF. In nucleotides, the CDR3 is TGCGCCAGCAGCCGGACAGGAATATTGAATGAGCAGTTCTTC.

This clone turned up a few times. The chain has TRBV6-5 and TRBJ1-1; D is unresolved. The germline V gene has CDR1 MNHEY and CDR2 SVGAGI. Trimming shortened V by 6 bases and J by 0 bases, and 14 bases separated the two germline ends. This CDR3 comprises 15 residues. CDR3: CASSPLGVMNTEAFF. The CDR3 DNA reads TGTGCCAGCAGCCCTCTGGGAGTCATGAACACTGAAGCTTTCTTT.

This clone was found a few times. The chain employs TRBV2 and TRBJ2-7, with 9 positions matching TRBD1. This CDR3 has 14 amino acids. CDR1 and CDR2 from the germline V gene are SNHLY and FYNNEI. The V segment lost 4 bases and the J segment 1 base; nucleotides outside the gene matches: 2. The CDR3 here is CASSVGTGSYEQYF. DNA of the CDR3: TGTGCCAGCAGTGTAGGGACAGGGTCCTACGAGCAGTACTTC.

This sequence joins TRBV21-1 and TRBJ2-7; the table's D gene call, TRBD1, was not cross checked with the DNA. TRBV21-1 is given as a pseudogene. This CDR3 has 12 residues. CDR3 DNA: TGTGCCAGGGTCTCCGACAGCTACGAGCAGTACTTC. Translating it yields CARVSDSYEQYF.

This clone was observed many times. The rearrangement joins TRBV25-1 to TRBJ2-1, with TRBD1 as a possible D gene (5 bases). The CDR3 length is 15 residues. The germline V gene encodes CDR1 MGHDK and CDR2 SYGVNS. V lost 5 bases, J lost 0 bases, and 11 bases lay in between. The CDR3 spells CASSPIGVSYNEQFF. CDR3 nucleotides: TGTGCCAGCAGTCCTATAGGGGTCTCCTACAATGAGCAGTTCTTC.

This clone was observed a few times. V is TRBV27 and J is TRBJ2-7, with a weak D call TRBD1 (6 bases). The CDR3 is made up of 15 amino acids. Germline CDR1 and CDR2: MNHEY and SMNVEV (reference sequence). Between the trimmed V and J ends, which lost 7 bases and 2 bases, there was a span of 18 bases. CDR3 in amino acids: CASKVGPGVPYEQYF. The DNA for the CDR3 is TGTGCCAGCAAGGTTGGTCCAGGGGTTCCCTACGAGCAGTACTTC.

This rearrangement joins TRBV14 to TRBJ1-1; a possible D gene is TRBD1 (5 bases). This CDR3 has 15 residues. Per germline, CDR1 SGHDN and CDR2 FVKESK. Trimming left V 3 bases short and J 1 base short, with 12 bases between. The CDR3 DNA reads TGTGCCAGCAGCCACCAACGACAGTCGAACACTGAAGCTTTCTTT. Its protein is CASSHQRQSNTEAFF.

V is TRBV4-2 and J is TRBJ2-6, with 8 bases that match TRBD1. CDR1 is LGHNA and CDR2 is YNFKEQ in the germline V gene. The CDR3 totals 18 residues. Unmatched junction bases numbered 8, after V lost 4 bases and J lost 0 bases. The CDR3 coding sequence is TGTGCCAGCAGCCTCGACGGGACAGGCTTCTCTGGGGCCAACGTCCTGACTTTC. Translated: CASSLDGTGFSGANVLTF.